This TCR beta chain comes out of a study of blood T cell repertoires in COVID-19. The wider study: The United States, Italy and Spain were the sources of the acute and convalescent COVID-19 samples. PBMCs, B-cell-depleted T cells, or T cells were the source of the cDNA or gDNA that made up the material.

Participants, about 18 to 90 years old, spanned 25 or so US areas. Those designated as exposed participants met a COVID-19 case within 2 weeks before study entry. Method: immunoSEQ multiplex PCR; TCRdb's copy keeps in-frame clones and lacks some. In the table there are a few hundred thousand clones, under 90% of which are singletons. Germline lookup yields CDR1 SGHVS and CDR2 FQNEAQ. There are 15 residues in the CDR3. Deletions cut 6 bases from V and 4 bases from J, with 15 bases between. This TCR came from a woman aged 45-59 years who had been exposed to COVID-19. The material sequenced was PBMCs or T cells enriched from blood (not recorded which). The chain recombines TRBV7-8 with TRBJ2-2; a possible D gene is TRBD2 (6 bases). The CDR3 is CASSTSRSSTGELFF. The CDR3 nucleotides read TGTGCCAGCAGTACTAGCCGGAGTTCCACCGGGGAGCTGTTTTTT. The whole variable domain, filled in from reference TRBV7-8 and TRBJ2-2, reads GAGVSQSPRYKVAKRGQDVALRCDPISGHVSLFWYQQALGQGPEFLTYFQNEAQLDKSGLPSDRFFAERPEGSVSTLKIQRTQQEDSAVYLCASSTSRSSTGELFFGEGSRLTVL.